The 13 T cell receptor beta chains listed next were all sequenced from one sample in a study of blood T cell repertoires in COVID-19. Sequencing was performed with immunoSEQ multiplex PCR; in TCRdb, only in-frame clones are kept and a portion is missing. This sample has around 260,000 clones, with roughly 90% found just once. The sequencing input was peripheral blood. All receptors come from a woman aged 30 to 39 with COVID-19, enrolled during active disease.

The chain employs TRBV30 and TRBJ2-1; unclear D gene. CDR3 size: 16 residues. Deletions cut 2 bases from V and 3 bases from J, with 17 bases between. CDR1 is GTSNPN, CDR2 SVGIG, per germline (reference sequence). CDR3 residues: CAWSRGRLPIYNEQFF. The DNA for the CDR3 is TGTGCCTGGAGTAGAGGTCGGCTCCCGATCTACAATGAGCAGTTCTTC.

J is TRBJ2-3 and V is TRBV5-4; D perhaps matches TRBD1 (6 bases). V lost 0 bases to trimming and J lost 4 bases, with 12 bases between them. The V gene's germline CDR1 is SGHNT and CDR2 YYREEE (reference sequence). The CDR3 loop spans 15 amino acids. The DNA for the CDR3 is TGTGCCAGCAGCTTGGGTCAGGGGTGGGCAGATACGCAGTATTTT. Amino acids: CASSLGQGWADTQYF.

The rearrangement links TRBV9 to TRBJ2-1; the match to TRBD2 covers 11 bases. The CDR3 runs 16 residues. Germline V gene lookup returns CDR1 SGDLS and CDR2 YYNGEE. Trimming cost V 4 bases and J 7 bases; bases outside gene matches: 10. The CDR3 sequence is CASSLTTSGNRNEQFF. CDR3 nucleotide sequence: TGTGCCAGCAGCCTCACGACTAGCGGGAATAGGAATGAGCAGTTCTTC.

V and J are TRBV27 and TRBJ2-2; 10 nucleotides line up with TRBD2. The CDR3 covers 16 residues. V was clipped by 4 bases and J by 6 bases; unmatched bases: 8. Per the germline V gene, CDR1 is MNHEY and CDR2 is SMNVEV (reference sequence). The CDR3 reads CASSSLLAGWAGELFF. The CDR3 DNA reads TGTGCCAGCAGTTCACTACTAGCGGGATGGGCCGGGGAGCTGTTTTTT.

The CDR3 bases are TGCGCCAGCAGCTTGAAGCGGGAGGGCCTCTACGAGCAGTACTTC. Protein sequence: CASSLKREGLYEQYF. The chain combines TRBV5-1 with TRBJ2-7; 10 bases match TRBD2. After removal of 1 base from V and 3 bases from J, the junction contained 4 bases not matched to a gene. The CDR3 covers 15 residues. CDR1 and CDR2 (germline): SGHRS, YFSETQ.

This clone was seen a few times. The chain has TRBV7-9 and TRBJ1-5; 7 bases are a match to TRBD1. CDR1 and CDR2 (germline): SEHNR, FQNEAQ (reference sequence). The CDR3 totals 14 residues. The junction had 2 bases not matched to a gene; V was cut back by 3 bases and J by 3 bases. DNA for the CDR3: TGTGCCAGCAGCTTGGGACAGAACAATCAGCCCCAGCATTTT. The encoded protein is CASSLGQNNQPQHF. Full variable domain (remainder filled in from reference TRBV7-9 and TRBJ1-5): DTGVSQNPRHKITKRGQNVTFRCDPISEHNRLYWYRQTLGQGPEFLTYFQNEAQLEKSRLLSDRFSAERPKGSFSTLEIQRTEQGDSAMYLCASSLGQNNQPQHFGDGTRLSIL.

Note on this clone: One end of the junction is discordant with germline, which a read error may explain. This rearrangement joins TRBV24-1 to TRBJ1-1; tentatively, D is TRBD1 (5 bases). CDR3 length equals 15 residues. Germline V lookup: CDR1 KGHDR, CDR2 SFDVKD. Here the CDR3 reads CATRAFLGQNTEAFF. DNA for the CDR3: TGTGCTACCAGGGCGTTTTTGGGCCAGAACACTGAAGCTTTCTTT.

The chain joins TRBV3-1 (or the pseudogene TRBV3-2) to TRBJ1-6; a possible D gene is TRBD1 (5 bases). This CDR3 region has 15 residues. CDR1 is LGHDT, CDR2 YNNKEL, per germline (reference sequence). With 5 bases removed from V and 9 bases from J, the gap between germline ends came to 17 bases. The CDR3 spells CASSDRQNLISPLHF. The CDR3 bases are TGTGCCAGCAGCGATCGACAGAACTTGATTTCACCCCTCCACTTT.

V is TRBV27 and J is TRBJ1-5; no reliable D call. Germline CDR1 MNHEY, CDR2 SMNVEV (reference sequence). This CDR3 comprises 13 residues. Trimming shortened V by 5 bases and J by 1 base, and 6 bases separated the two germline ends. The CDR3, as DNA: TGTGCCAGCAGTAGCATGAGCAATCAGCCCCAGCATTTT. Amino acid sequence: CASSSMSNQPQHF.

The CDR3 bases are TGTGCCAGCAGTGGACAGGGAAAAGAGACCCAGTACTTC. Translated: CASSGQGKETQYF. This chain connects TRBV12-3 or TRBV12-4 to TRBJ2-5; 8 nucleotides line up with TRBD1. This CDR3 contains 13 residues. The J segment lost 3 bases and the V segment lost 5 bases, leaving 2 bases of the junction unmatched.

This clone has only one observation. This rearrangement joins TRBV6-6 to TRBJ1-2, with D possibly matching TRBD1 (5 bases). The germline gives CDR1 MNHNY, CDR2 SVGAGI (reference sequence). The CDR3 is 15 residues long. Deletions cut 6 bases from V and 4 bases from J, with 18 bases between. The chain's CDR3 is CASSLEARQFYGYTF. Written as DNA, the CDR3 is TGTGCCAGCAGCCTCGAGGCCCGACAGTTCTATGGCTACACCTTC.

The chain employs TRBV6-2 or TRBV6-3 and TRBJ1-1; TRBD1 matches at 7 bases. There are 14 residues in the CDR3. V was clipped by 5 bases and J by 3 bases; unmatched bases: 6. CDR1 and CDR2 (germline): MNHEY, SVGEGT. The CDR3 DNA sequence: TGTGCCAGCAGTGTAGACAGGGCCTACACTGAAGCTTTCTTT. Translation: CASSVDRAYTEAFF.

The chain recombines TRBV11-2 with TRBJ1-1; no reliable D call. Germline CDR1 and CDR2: SGHAT and FQNNGV. Trimming took off 5 bases at V and 0 bases at J, with 13 bases between the two ends. The CDR3 runs to 15 residues. For the CDR3, the DNA is TGTGCCAGCAGCAGAATGGGCCTCATGAACACTGAAGCTTTCTTT. Translation gives CASSRMGLMNTEAFF.